This T cell receptor (beta chain) was recovered during a study of blood T cells in healthy people across ages. Findings and caveats of the study: What prevented conclusive comparison of naive and antigen-experienced cells was that PBMCs were unsorted. The donors' CMV status was not determined, possibly confounding changes in expanded clonotypes. Across the age range, TCR beta diversity per million T cells fell in a roughly linear way.

Worth noting for this clonotype: Antigen: not known.

A sample-barcoded 5' primer and a J-beta primer mix were used in a second PCR of about 6 to 12 cycles. TCRdb recomputed calls from the 5' RACE reads with MiXCR, one row per CDR3 protein. The table records about 930,000 distinct CDR3 sequences, about 29% of them present only once. The CDR3 consists of 16 residues. These same data were also listed under a study on T cells of mothers and their children. That investigation notes: cDNA was synthesized from all extracted RNA at around 1.5 ug per reaction.

This sequence was found in a woman in her forties in good health. Sequences were obtained from blood. The rearrangement joins TRBV21-1 to TRBJ2-1; the DNA was not used to check the table's D call, TRBD1. TRBV21-1 is recorded as a pseudogene. The CDR3 DNA is TGTGCCAGCAGCAACCGGGACAGTTGCTCCTACAATGAGCAGTTCTTC. It encodes CASSNRDSCSYNEQFF.